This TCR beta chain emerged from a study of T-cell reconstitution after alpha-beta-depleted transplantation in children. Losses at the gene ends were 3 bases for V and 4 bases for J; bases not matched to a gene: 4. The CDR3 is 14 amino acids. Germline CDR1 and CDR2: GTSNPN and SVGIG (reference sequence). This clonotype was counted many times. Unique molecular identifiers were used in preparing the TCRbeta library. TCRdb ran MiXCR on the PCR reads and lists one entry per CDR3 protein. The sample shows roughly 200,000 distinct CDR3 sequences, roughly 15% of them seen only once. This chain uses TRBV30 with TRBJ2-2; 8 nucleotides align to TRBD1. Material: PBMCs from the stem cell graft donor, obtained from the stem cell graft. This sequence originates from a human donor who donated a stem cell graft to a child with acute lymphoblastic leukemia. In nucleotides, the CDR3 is TGTGCCTGGAGCCAGGGGGCGACCACCGGGGAGCTGTTTTTT. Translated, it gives CAWSQGATTGELFF.